Sequencing of this T cell receptor beta chain was carried out in a study of T cell clones after liver transplantation. At the level of the study: At least one year of complete immunosuppression withdrawal without enzymes over twice normal defined tolerance.

TCRdb's table, derived via immunoSEQ multiplex PCR, lists solely in-frame clones and lacks some. The sample shows around 60,000 clones, 71% of them seen only once. Germline V gives CDR1 MDHEN, CDR2 SYDVKM. This CDR3 is 14 amino acids long. Trimming stripped 2 bases from V and 4 bases from J, with 11 bases between. The source was CD4+ T cells from blood, collected before liver transplant. V is TRBV28 and J is TRBJ1-2; the D is unclear. The sequence was collected from a human donor who received a liver transplant. CDR3 DNA sequence: TGTGCCAGCAGTTTAATCGCAGGCCTCTATGGCTACACCTTC. It translates to CASSLIAGLYGYTF.